Following are 25 T cell receptor beta chains from one sample sequenced in a study of T-cell reconstitution after alpha-beta-depleted transplantation in children. Construction of the TCRbeta library involved unique molecular identifiers. TCRdb re-called the PCR reads through MiXCR, storing one row per CDR3 protein. Here the sample spans around 94,000 distinct CDR3 sequences, under 9% being singletons. The sample in question was PBMCs, obtained before TCRalphabeta/CD19-depleted stem cell transplant. The receptors were gathered from a boy younger than 10 with acute lymphoblastic leukemia, due to receive a stem cell transplant.

The V gene is TRBV20-1, the J gene TRBJ1-2; no clear D. Germline values: CDR1 DFQATT, CDR2 SNEGSKA (reference sequence). V dropped 1 base and J dropped 6 bases, with 9 bases sitting between them. The CDR3 spans 12 residues. DNA of the CDR3: TGCAGTGCTAGAGTGGCCGGGAATGGCTACACCTTC. It yields the protein CSARVAGNGYTF.

The chain is built from TRBV7-3 and TRBJ1-1; D is undetermined. V lost 3 bases and J lost 1, with 6 bases in between. This CDR3 comprises 13 residues. Germline V gene data show CDR1 as SGHTA and CDR2 as FQGTGA. CDR3 in amino acids: CASSLAWNTEAFF. In DNA form, the CDR3 reads TGTGCCAGCAGCTTGGCTTGGAACACTGAAGCTTTCTTT.

This clonotype was seen at least ten times. This chain uses TRBV20-1 with TRBJ2-1; D tentatively reads TRBD1 or TRBD2 (5 bases each). V was clipped by 1 base and J by 9 bases, with 22 bases between them. The length of the CDR3 is 16 residues. Looked up from germline, CDR1 is DFQATT and CDR2 is SNEGSKA (reference sequence). This CDR3 is CSARARDPLKVGEQFF. The DNA of the CDR3 is TGCAGTGCTAGAGCCCGGGACCCTTTAAAGGTCGGTGAGCAGTTCTTC.

In DNA, the CDR3 is TGCGCCAGCAGCCAACATCCTACCTGGGGCTACACCTTC. Protein sequence: CASSQHPTWGYTF. The chain has TRBV4-3 and TRBJ1-2; D remains unclear. The germline V and J ends were trimmed by 2 bases and 8 bases, with 12 bases remaining between them. Germline values: CDR1 LGHNA, CDR2 YSLEER. There are 13 residues in the CDR3.

This clonotype appeared many times. V and J are TRBV4-2 and TRBJ2-3, with D perhaps TRBD1 (7 bases). The CDR3 has 16 amino acids. In germline, CDR1 is LGHNA, CDR2 YNFKEQ. Deletions cut 6 bases from V and 1 base from J, with 17 bases between. The CDR3: CASRAMEGAGTDTQYF. The CDR3 nucleotides read TGTGCCAGCAGGGCCATGGAGGGGGCCGGCACAGATACGCAGTATTTT.

This clonotype was counted many times. The J gene is TRBJ1-1, the V gene TRBV6-4; D ambiguous. The germline CDR1 and CDR2 sequences are MRHNA and SNTAGT. CDR3 length: 13 residues. V gave up 0 bases and J gave up 1 base, with 3 bases separating them. This CDR3 reads CASSDSGNTEAFF. The CDR3 DNA is TGTGCCAGCAGTGACTCAGGGAACACTGAAGCTTTCTTT.

At least ten counts were recorded for this clonotype. The rearrangement uses TRBV25-1 and TRBJ2-7; 10 bases are a match to TRBD2. The CDR3 is 16 residues long. The germline gives CDR1 MGHDK, CDR2 SYGVNS. The V segment lost 7 bases and the J segment 4 bases; nucleotides outside the gene matches: 13. CDR3 loop: CASTEFPGLAIYEQYF. The CDR3 coding sequence is TGTGCCAGCACCGAGTTTCCGGGACTAGCGATTTACGAGCAGTACTTC.

This rearrangement joins TRBV28 to TRBJ2-7, with TRBD2 as a possible D gene (5 bases). The CDR3 totals 15 residues. Germline V CDR1 and CDR2: MDHEN, SYDVKM. V was pared by 5 bases and J by 3 bases, with 17 bases between. CDR3: CASSQADWENYEQYF. CDR3 DNA: TGTGCCAGCAGTCAGGCGGATTGGGAGAACTACGAGCAGTACTTC.

This clonotype was seen more than once but under ten times. This rearrangement joins TRBV6-5 to TRBJ2-2; D uncertain. The CDR3 sequence is 13 residues long. Germline V lookup: CDR1 MNHEY, CDR2 SVGAGI. Trimming left V 6 bases short and J 5 bases short, with 10 bases between. The CDR3 spells CASSSISTGELFF. The CDR3 DNA is TGTGCCAGCAGCTCTATCTCGACCGGGGAGCTGTTTTTT.

This clonotype was seen a handful of times. The chain couples TRBV27 to TRBJ2-3, with unresolved D. The germline gives CDR1 MNHEY, CDR2 SMNVEV (reference sequence). Trimming took 4 bases from V and 10 from J, leaving 12 bases between them. CDR3 size: 12 residues. CDR3 sequence (DNA): TGTGCCAGCAGTTCCCCTTCTGGGCCGCAGTATTTT. It translates to CASSSPSGPQYF.

This clonotype was observed many times. V usage is TRBV6-5 and J usage is TRBJ2-2; D may be TRBD2 (6 bases). The ends were cut back, 2 bases at V and 4 bases at J, with 11 bases in the middle. Germline-derived CDR1 and CDR2 are MNHEY and SVGAGI. The CDR3 is 15 residues long. The CDR3 DNA follows: TGTGCCAGCAGTTACGGAGGGGATGGCACCGGGGAGCTGTTTTTT. Translation gives CASSYGGDGTGELFF.

This clonotype was observed a few times. The chain is built from TRBV5-1 and TRBJ1-5; D ambiguous. Trimming left V 1 base short and J 5 bases short, with 19 bases between. The germline V gene has CDR1 SGHRS and CDR2 YFSETQ. The CDR3 consists of 17 residues. The CDR3 DNA sequence: TGCGCCAGCAGCTTGACGCAATCGACCCTGACGGATCAGCCCCAGCATTTT. Its protein is CASSLTQSTLTDQPQHF.

This clonotype came up many times. V usage is TRBV4-1 and J usage is TRBJ1-2; unclear D gene. V was trimmed by 5 bases and J by 4 bases, leaving 14 bases between them. The length of the CDR3 is 14 residues. Germline-derived CDR1 and CDR2 are MGHRA and YSYEKL. CDR3 in DNA: TGCGCCAGCAGCTTGCGGGCAGGTGGCTATGGCTACACCTTC. Protein product: CASSLRAGGYGYTF.

This clonotype has at least ten counts. The V gene is TRBV20-1, the J gene TRBJ2-1; the match to TRBD2 covers 9 bases. Germline values: CDR1 DFQATT, CDR2 SNEGSKA (reference sequence). V shed 5 bases, J shed 2 bases, and the junction held 4 bases outside the gene matches. This CDR3 is built from 14 residues. The CDR3 sequence: CSAASGAPYNEQFF. CDR3 nucleotides: TGCAGTGCTGCTAGCGGGGCCCCCTACAATGAGCAGTTCTTC.

This clonotype was seen at least ten times. The chain joins TRBV6-2 or TRBV6-3 to TRBJ2-3, with a tentative D call TRBD2 (5 bases). Germline V lookup: CDR1 MNHEY, CDR2 SVGEGT. The CDR3 covers 14 residues. The V gene lost 2 bases and the J gene lost 2 bases, with 8 bases spanning the gap. The CDR3: CASSYLEATDTQYF. Here the CDR3 DNA reads TGTGCCAGCAGTTACCTGGAGGCCACAGATACGCAGTATTTT.

This clonotype was detected only a few times. The chain joins TRBV7-2 to TRBJ2-7; D not resolved. Germline assignment: CDR1 SGHTA and CDR2 FQGNSA. This CDR3 has 14 amino acids. Trimming left V 4 bases short and J 1 base short, with 11 bases between. The CDR3 region has the DNA TGTGCCAGCAGCTCTGGTGGCGGATCCTACGAGCAGTACTTC. Protein: CASSSGGGSYEQYF.

This clonotype was recorded at least ten times. This chain connects TRBV27 to TRBJ1-2; D remains ambiguous. This CDR3 contains 17 residues. Germline assignment: CDR1 MNHEY and CDR2 SMNVEV (reference sequence). V dropped 5 bases and J dropped 8 bases, with 27 bases sitting between them. CDR3 DNA sequence: TGTGCCAGCAGTCCATATTCCATAGGAGAGGCGAGGTGGGGCTACACCTTC. This translates into CASSPYSIGEARWGYTF.

This clonotype was counted between two and nine times. A much larger clone lies a single base off, so this may be a read error. The V gene is TRBV7-2, the J gene TRBJ2-5; 7 positions match TRBD2. The germline gives CDR1 SGHTA, CDR2 FQGNSA. This CDR3 region has 13 residues. The CDR3 region has the DNA TGTGCCAGCAGCTTAGGGGGTCCGGTACTAGCGAACTTC. Translation gives CASSLGGPVLANF.

This clonotype was seen many times. The V call is TRBV6-5, the J call TRBJ1-2; D is ambiguous. The CDR3 covers 15 residues. V was cut by 2 bases and J by 3 bases, with 13 bases left in between. Germline values: CDR1 MNHEY, CDR2 SVGAGI. The CDR3 sequence is CASSYLPDLHYGYTF. CDR3 coding DNA: TGTGCCAGCAGTTACCTCCCGGACCTCCACTATGGCTACACCTTC.

This clonotype occurred a few times. V gene TRBV19 combines with J gene TRBJ2-1; maybe TRBD1 (6 bases). V was pared by 6 bases and J by 2 bases, with 14 bases between. The CDR3 is made up of 15 amino acids. Germline V lookup: CDR1 LNHDA, CDR2 SQIVND (reference sequence). The CDR3 coding sequence is TGTGCCAGTAGCGCAAGCTGGGGGCCCTACAATGAGCAGTTCTTC. Translating gives CASSASWGPYNEQFF.

The genes are TRBV5-1 and TRBJ2-5, with D unclear. In germline, CDR1 is SGHRS, CDR2 YFSETQ. CDR3 length: 15 residues. Trimming took 1 base from V and 1 from J, leaving 11 bases between them. CDR3 bases: TGCGCCAGCAGCTTGCCCCTCATGGGCCAAGAGACCCAGTACTTC. This encodes CASSLPLMGQETQYF. The variable domain in full, with the rest retrieved from reference TRBV5-1 and TRBJ2-5, is KAGVTQTPRYLIKTRGQQVTLSCSPISGHRSVSWYQQTPGQGLQFLFEYFSETQRNKGNFPGRFSGRQFSNSRSEMNVSTLELGDSALYLCASSLPLMGQETQYFGPGTRLLVL.

J is TRBJ1-1 and V is TRBV24-1, with 7 bases lining up with TRBD1. The CDR3 length is 13 residues. V shed 2 bases, J shed 5 bases, and the junction held 1 base outside the gene matches. Germline V gene sequence: CDR1 KGHDR, CDR2 SFDVKD. The CDR3 is CATSDSGGTEAFF. DNA of the CDR3: TGTGCCACCAGTGATTCAGGGGGTACTGAAGCTTTCTTT.

This clonotype is classed as large. The V gene is TRBV12-3 or TRBV12-4, the J gene TRBJ2-7, with D perhaps given as TRBD1 or TRBD2 (5 bases each). This CDR3 is 14 amino acids long. Trimming left V 3 bases short and J 0 bases short, with 9 bases between. CDR3 nucleotide sequence: TGTGCCAGCAGTTTGGGGGTGAGCTCCTACGAGCAGTACTTC. Translating gives CASSLGVSSYEQYF.

This clonotype has at least ten counts. The CDR3 DNA reads TGTGCCAGCAGCCCGGAATCTAGCGTCGAGACCCAGTACTTC. This encodes CASSPESSVETQYF. V usage is TRBV7-9 and J usage is TRBJ2-5, with a weak D call TRBD2 (6 bases). Trimming shortened V by 5 bases and J by 5 bases, and 15 bases separated the two germline ends. Looked up from germline, CDR1 is SEHNR and CDR2 is FQNEAQ (reference sequence). The CDR3 loop spans 14 amino acids.

The chain is built from TRBV9 and TRBJ2-7; D may be TRBD1 (6 bases). This CDR3 is 16 amino acids long. The V gene's germline CDR1 is SGDLS and CDR2 YYNGEE. V shed 3 bases and J shed 2 bases, with 18 bases lying between them. The CDR3, as DNA: TGTGCCAGCAGCGCTTACTCCGGGACAAGCACCTACGAGCAGTACTTC. It yields the protein CASSAYSGTSTYEQYF.